This T cell receptor beta chain was sequenced during a study of T cell changes during pregnancy in multiple sclerosis. Germline assignment: CDR1 MDHEN and CDR2 SYDVKM. This CDR3 has 11 amino acids. Trimming stripped 3 bases from V and 12 bases from J, with 8 bases between. TCRdb's table, derived via immunoSEQ multiplex PCR, lists solely in-frame clones and lacks some. Of about 50,000 clones in the sample, around nine tenths were seen once. This chain uses TRBV28 with TRBJ1-4; D is unclear. The receptor comes from a female donor in good health, enrolled as a control in a pregnancy study. The sequencing used CD4+ T cells from peripheral blood mononuclear cells, collected after pregnancy. Written as DNA, the CDR3 is TGTGCCAGCAGTTTTTCGAGCGAACTGTTTTTT. Translated, it gives CASSFSSELFF.